Below are 10 T cell receptor beta chains sequenced from a single sample in a study of blood T cell repertoires in COVID-19. Sequencing was performed with immunoSEQ multiplex PCR; in TCRdb, only in-frame clones are kept and a portion is missing. The data contain 250,000 or so clones, about 88% of them seen just once; the ten biggest clones take up 2.5% to 3.5%. Sequenced input: peripheral blood. The receptors derive from a woman aged 60-75 years with acute or convalescent COVID-19.

In this sample, this clone turned up once. The chain joins TRBV5-6 to TRBJ1-2; tentative D call: TRBD1 (6 bases). Germline V gene data show CDR1 as SGHDT and CDR2 as YYEEEE. The CDR3 extends over 13 amino acids. V lost 4 bases to trimming and J lost 2 bases, with 9 bases between them. The CDR3 protein is CASSPQGNYGYTF. Written as DNA, the CDR3 is TGTGCCAGCAGCCCGCAGGGGAACTATGGCTACACCTTC.

This sequence joins TRBV12-3 or TRBV12-4 and TRBJ2-2; perhaps TRBD2 as D (7 bases). This CDR3 is 13 amino acids long. The germline V and J ends were trimmed by 6 bases and 6 bases, with 11 bases remaining between them. DNA for the CDR3: TGTGCCAGCAGGGGAGGGGGTCCCGGGGAGCTGTTTTTT. It is translated as CASRGGGPGELFF.

This clone was seen more than once but under ten times. This chain connects TRBV5-1 to TRBJ2-7; 7 bases map to TRBD2. V was clipped by 0 bases and J by 9 bases; unmatched bases: 3. Germline V gene sequence: CDR1 SGHRS, CDR2 YFSETQ. This CDR3 spans 12 amino acids. This chain's CDR3 is CASSLAGGTQYF. The DNA for the CDR3 is TGCGCCAGCAGCTTGGCCGGGGGGACGCAGTACTTC.

The sample holds one count of this clone. V gene TRBV6-6 combines with J gene TRBJ2-7; no firm D call. In germline, CDR1 is MNHNY, CDR2 SVGAGI (reference sequence). The CDR3 runs 12 residues. V lost 8 bases to trimming and J lost 0 bases, with 8 bases between them. CDR3 DNA sequence: TGTGCCAGCTTTGCAGGCTCCTACGAGCAGTACTTC. The encoded protein is CASFAGSYEQYF.

This sequence joins TRBV21-1 and TRBJ1-5; the table's TRBD1 call for D was not verified on the DNA. TRBV21-1 is a known pseudogene. This CDR3 spans 19 amino acids. The CDR3 spells CASRTDRGPDRRSNQPQHF. DNA for the CDR3: TGTGCCAGCAGGACGGACAGGGGACCCGACAGGCGGAGCAATCAGCCCCAGCATTTT.

This chain connects TRBV7-8 to TRBJ1-2, with 9 positions matching TRBD1. J was trimmed by 4 bases and V by 5 bases; bases with no gene match: 11. Germline lookup yields CDR1 SGHVS and CDR2 FQNEAQ. The CDR3 contains 16 residues. CDR3 loop: CASSQGTGGAVYGYTF. CDR3 DNA sequence: TGTGCCAGCAGCCAGGGCACAGGGGGCGCAGTCTATGGCTACACCTTC.

V and J are TRBV3-1 (or the pseudogene TRBV3-2) and TRBJ2-2; D uncertain. Germline V lookup: CDR1 LGHDT, CDR2 YNNKEL (reference sequence). This CDR3 spans 15 amino acids. V lost 0 bases and J 3 bases, leaving 8 bases between the germline ends. The DNA for the CDR3 is TGTGCCAGCAGCCAAGACCGGTTCTACACCGGGGAGCTGTTTTTT. Translated, it gives CASSQDRFYTGELFF.

The chain uses TRBV6-5 and TRBJ1-3, with 8 bases fitting TRBD1. Germline V lookup: CDR1 MNHEY, CDR2 SVGAGI. Trimming at V came to 4 bases and at J to 6 bases, leaving 2 bases not matched to a gene. This CDR3 has 13 amino acids. This CDR3 is CASSSTGENTIYF. CDR3 nucleotides: TGTGCCAGCAGTTCGACAGGGGAAAACACCATATATTTT.

This chain links TRBV5-4 with TRBJ2-7, with D perhaps matching TRBD1 (5 bases). Germline CDR1 reads SGHNT; CDR2 reads YYREEE (reference sequence). V was trimmed by 5 bases and J by 0 bases, leaving 15 bases between them. The CDR3 covers 15 residues. CDR3 region: CASRVTGLSSYEQYF. The CDR3 coding sequence is TGTGCCAGCAGAGTTACAGGATTAAGCTCCTACGAGCAGTACTTC.

The chain is built from TRBV3-1 (or the pseudogene TRBV3-2) and TRBJ2-1, with 11 bases identical to TRBD1. The germline V gene has CDR1 LGHDT and CDR2 YNNKEL (reference sequence). J lost 7 bases, V lost 8 bases, and 7 bases had no gene match. CDR3 size: 14 residues. CDR3 residues: CASSGTGGLNEQFF. As DNA, the CDR3 is TGTGCCAGCTCAGGGACAGGGGGTCTGAATGAGCAGTTCTTC.